The source of this T cell receptor beta chain is a study of blood T cell repertoires in COVID-19. Whole-study context: Specimens from acute and convalescent COVID-19 originated in the United States, Italy and Spain. In each case, the material was cDNA or gDNA derived from T cells, B-cell-depleted T cells, or PBMCs.

In the original analysis: Estimation of nucleated cell counts was performed using reference gene primer amplification. This table comes from immunoSEQ multiplex PCR, and its TCRdb copy is limited to in-frame clones, with some not included. For V, J and clone size, that table is used; D and trimming come from the DNA. This table holds about 20,000 clones, 80% to 90% found once. The CDR3 contains 15 residues. The germline V and J ends were trimmed by 0 bases and 7 bases, with 16 bases remaining between them. The germline V gene has CDR1 SGHRS and CDR2 YFSETQ. J is TRBJ1-1 and V is TRBV5-1; maybe TRBD1 (6 bases). Sample: peripheral blood. This TCR was recovered from a woman between 55 and 75 years old with active COVID-19. CDR3 region: CASSLGAQGGSEAFF. The CDR3 bases are TGCGCCAGCAGCTTGGGGGCACAGGGCGGTAGTGAAGCTTTCTTT.